The present TCR beta chain was sequenced within a study of T cell responses to AZD1222 COVID-19 vaccine. The germline gives CDR1 SGHNT, CDR2 YENEEA. The ends lost 6 bases at V and 1 base at J; junction bases unmatched: 6. This CDR3 spans 17 amino acids. TCRdb's copy holds only in-frame clones and misses some; the assay was immunoSEQ multiplex PCR. The table has under 200,000 clones, approximately 89% seen once. This chain joins TRBV11-3 and TRBJ2-6, with 10 bases that match TRBD1. The sample in question was peripheral blood, obtained on day 0 of AZD1222 vaccination. The receptor was derived from an adult in good health. CDR3 bases: TGTGCCAGCAGAAGCCCGGGACAGGGGTCTGGGGCCAACGTCCTGACTTTC. Encoded protein: CASRSPGQGSGANVLTF.